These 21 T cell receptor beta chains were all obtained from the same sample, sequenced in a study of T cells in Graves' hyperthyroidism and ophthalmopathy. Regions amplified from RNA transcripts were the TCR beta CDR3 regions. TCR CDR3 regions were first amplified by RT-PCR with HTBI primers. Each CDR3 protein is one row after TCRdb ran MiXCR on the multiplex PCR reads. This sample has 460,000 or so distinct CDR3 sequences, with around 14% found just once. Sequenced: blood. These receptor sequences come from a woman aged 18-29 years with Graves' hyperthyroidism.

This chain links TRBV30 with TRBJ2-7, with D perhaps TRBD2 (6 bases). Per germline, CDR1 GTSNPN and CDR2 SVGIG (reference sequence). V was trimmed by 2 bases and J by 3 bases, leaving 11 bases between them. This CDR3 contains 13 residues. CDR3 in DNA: TGTGCCTGGAGTACGGGACTCCTCTACGAGCAGTACGTC. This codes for CAWSTGLLYEQYV.

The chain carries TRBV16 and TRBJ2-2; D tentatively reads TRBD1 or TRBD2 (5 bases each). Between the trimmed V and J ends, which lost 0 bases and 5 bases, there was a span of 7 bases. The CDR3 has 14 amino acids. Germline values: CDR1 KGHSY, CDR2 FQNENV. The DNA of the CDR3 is TGTGCCAGCAGCCAATCGGGGGAAACCGGGGAGCTGTTTTTT. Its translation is CASSQSGETGELFF.

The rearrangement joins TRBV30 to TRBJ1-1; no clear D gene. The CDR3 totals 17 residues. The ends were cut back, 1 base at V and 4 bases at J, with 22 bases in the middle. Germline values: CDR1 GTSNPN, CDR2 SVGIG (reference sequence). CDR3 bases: TGTGCCTGGAGTGAATCGGGTTTATCTGTCCTGGGCACTGAAGCTTTCTTT. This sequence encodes CAWSESGLSVLGTEAFF.

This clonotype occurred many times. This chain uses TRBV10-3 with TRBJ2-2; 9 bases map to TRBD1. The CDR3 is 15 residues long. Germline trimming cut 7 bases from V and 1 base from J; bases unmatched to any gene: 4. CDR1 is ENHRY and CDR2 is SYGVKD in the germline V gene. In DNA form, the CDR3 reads TGTGCCATCATGCCGGGACAGGGGAACACCGGGGAGCTGTTTTTT. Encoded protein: CAIMPGQGNTGELFF.

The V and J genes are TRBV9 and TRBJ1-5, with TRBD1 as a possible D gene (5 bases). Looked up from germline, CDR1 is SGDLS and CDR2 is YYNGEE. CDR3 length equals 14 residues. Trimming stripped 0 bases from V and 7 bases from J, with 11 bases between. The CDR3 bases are TGTGCCAGCAGCGTAGGGGCAGGGAGGCAGCCCCAGCATTTT. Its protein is CASSVGAGRQPQHF.

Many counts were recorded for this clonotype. The CDR3 sequence: CASTLRGGDSNQPQHF. Written as DNA, the CDR3 is TGTGCCAGCACCTTGCGTGGGGGGGACAGCAATCAGCCCCAGCATTTT. The chain couples TRBV12-3 or TRBV12-4 to TRBJ1-5; maybe TRBD1 (5 bases). The ends were cut back, 7 bases at V and 1 base at J, with 17 bases in the middle. The CDR3 is made up of 16 amino acids.

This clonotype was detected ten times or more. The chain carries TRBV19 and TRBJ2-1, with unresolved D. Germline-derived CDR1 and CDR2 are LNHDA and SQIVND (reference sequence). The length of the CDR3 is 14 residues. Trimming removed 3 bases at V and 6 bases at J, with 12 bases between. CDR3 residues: CASSIRIRGNEQFF. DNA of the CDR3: TGTGCCAGTAGTATTCGGATCCGAGGCAATGAGCAGTTCTTC.

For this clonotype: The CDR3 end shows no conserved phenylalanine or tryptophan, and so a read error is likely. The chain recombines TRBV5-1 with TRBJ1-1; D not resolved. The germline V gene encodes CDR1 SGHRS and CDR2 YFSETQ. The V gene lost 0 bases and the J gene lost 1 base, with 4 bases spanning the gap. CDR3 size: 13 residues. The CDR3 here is CASSLAENTEAFV. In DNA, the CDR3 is TGCGCCAGCAGCTTGGCAGAGAACACTGAAGCTTTCGTT.

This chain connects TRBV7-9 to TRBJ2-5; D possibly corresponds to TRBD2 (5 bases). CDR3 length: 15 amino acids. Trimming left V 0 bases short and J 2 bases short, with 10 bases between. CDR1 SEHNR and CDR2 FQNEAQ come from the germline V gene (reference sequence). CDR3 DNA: TGTGCCAGCAGCTTAGCTGGTCGGGATCAAGAGACCCAGTACTTC. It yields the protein CASSLAGRDQETQYF.

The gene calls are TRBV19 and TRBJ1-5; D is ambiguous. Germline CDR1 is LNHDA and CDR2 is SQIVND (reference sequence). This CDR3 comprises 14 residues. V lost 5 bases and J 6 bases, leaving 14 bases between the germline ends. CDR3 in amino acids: CASSPVEYRQPQHF. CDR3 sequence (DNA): TGTGCCAGTAGTCCCGTAGAGTACCGTCAGCCCCAGCATTTT. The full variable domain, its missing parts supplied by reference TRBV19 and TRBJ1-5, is DGGITQSPKYLFRKEGQNVTLSCEQNLNHDAMYWYRQDPGQGLRLIYYSQIVNDFQKGDIAEGYSVSREKKESFPLTVTSAQKNPTAFYLCASSPVEYRQPQHFGDGTRLSIL.

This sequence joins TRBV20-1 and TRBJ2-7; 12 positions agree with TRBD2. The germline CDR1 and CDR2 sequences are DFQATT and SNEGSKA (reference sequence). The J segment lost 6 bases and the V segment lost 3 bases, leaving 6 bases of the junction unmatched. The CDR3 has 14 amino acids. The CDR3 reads CSASQTSGSPEQYF. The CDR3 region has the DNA TGCAGTGCTAGCCAGACTAGCGGGAGTCCCGAGCAGTACTTC.

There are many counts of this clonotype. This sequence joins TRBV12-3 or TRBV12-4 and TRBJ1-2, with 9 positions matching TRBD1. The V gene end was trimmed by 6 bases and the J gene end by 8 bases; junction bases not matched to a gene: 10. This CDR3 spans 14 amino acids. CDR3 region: CASSLLQGARGYTF. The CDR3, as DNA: TGTGCCAGCAGCCTATTACAGGGGGCGAGAGGCTACACCTTC.

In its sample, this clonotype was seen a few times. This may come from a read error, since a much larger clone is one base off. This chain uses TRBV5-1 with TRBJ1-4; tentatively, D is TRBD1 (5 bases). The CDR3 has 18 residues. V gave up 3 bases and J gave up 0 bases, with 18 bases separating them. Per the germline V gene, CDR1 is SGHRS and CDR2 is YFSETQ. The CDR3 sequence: CASSSNPGTAATNEKLFF. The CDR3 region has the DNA TGCGCCAGCAGCTCAAACCCCGGGACGGCCGCAACTAATGAAAAACTGTTTTTT. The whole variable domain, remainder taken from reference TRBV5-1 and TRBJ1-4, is KAGVTQTPRYLIKTRGQQVTLSCSPISGHRSVSWYQQTPGQGLQFLFEYFSETQRNKGNFPGRFSGRQFSNSRSEMNVSTLELGDSALYLCASSSNPGTAATNEKLFFGSGTQLSVL.

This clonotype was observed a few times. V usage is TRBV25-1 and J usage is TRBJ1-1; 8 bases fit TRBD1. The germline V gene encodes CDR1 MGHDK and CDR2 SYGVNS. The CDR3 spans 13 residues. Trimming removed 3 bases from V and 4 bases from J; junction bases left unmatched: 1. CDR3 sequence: CASSDQGATEAFF. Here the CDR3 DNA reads TGTGCCAGCAGTGACCAGGGGGCCACTGAAGCTTTCTTT.

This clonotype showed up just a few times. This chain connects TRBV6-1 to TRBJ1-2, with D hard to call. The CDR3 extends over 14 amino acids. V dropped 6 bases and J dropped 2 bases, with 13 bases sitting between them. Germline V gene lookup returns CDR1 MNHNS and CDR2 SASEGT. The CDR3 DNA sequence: TGTGCCAGCAGATTCGGGGTAGGGAACTATGGCTACACCTTC. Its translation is CASRFGVGNYGYTF.

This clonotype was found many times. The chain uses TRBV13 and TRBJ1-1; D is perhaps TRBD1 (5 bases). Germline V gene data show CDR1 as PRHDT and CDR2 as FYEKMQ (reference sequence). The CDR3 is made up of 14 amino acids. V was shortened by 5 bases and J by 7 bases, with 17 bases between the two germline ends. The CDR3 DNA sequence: TGTGCCAGCAGCCCCTTTGGGGGGTCCGGTGAAGCTTTCTTT. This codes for CASSPFGGSGEAFF.

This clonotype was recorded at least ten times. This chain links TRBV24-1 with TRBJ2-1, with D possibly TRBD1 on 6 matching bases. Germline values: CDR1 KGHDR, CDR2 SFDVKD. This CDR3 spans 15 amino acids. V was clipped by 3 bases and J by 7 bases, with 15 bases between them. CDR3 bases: TGTGCCACCAGTGATCCGCAGGGGTTTGGGAATGAGCAGTTCTTC. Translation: CATSDPQGFGNEQFF.

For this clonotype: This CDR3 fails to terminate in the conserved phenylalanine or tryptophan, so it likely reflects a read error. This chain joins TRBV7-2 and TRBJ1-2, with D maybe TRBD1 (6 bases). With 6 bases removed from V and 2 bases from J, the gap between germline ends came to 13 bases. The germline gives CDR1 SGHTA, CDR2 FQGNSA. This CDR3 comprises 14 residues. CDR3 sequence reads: CASSTYTGNYGYTL. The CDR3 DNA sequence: TGTGCCAGCAGTACCTATACAGGGAACTATGGCTACACCCTC.

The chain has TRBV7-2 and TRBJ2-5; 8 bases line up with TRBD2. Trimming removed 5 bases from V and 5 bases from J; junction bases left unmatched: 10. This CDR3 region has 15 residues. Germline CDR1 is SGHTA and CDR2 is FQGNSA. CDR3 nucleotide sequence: TGTGCCAGCAGCCAACGGACTAGCTTGGATGAGACCCAGTACTTC. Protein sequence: CASSQRTSLDETQYF.

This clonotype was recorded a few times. The CDR3 here is CAISAAGTSGTKVYEQYF. The DNA for the CDR3 is TGTGCCATCAGTGCAGCGGGGACTAGCGGGACAAAGGTCTACGAGCAGTACTTC. The rearrangement links TRBV10-3 to TRBJ2-7; 13 nucleotides line up with TRBD2. Trimming removed 4 bases from V and 3 bases from J; junction bases left unmatched: 12. The CDR3 totals 18 residues. CDR1 and CDR2 (germline): ENHRY, SYGVKD.

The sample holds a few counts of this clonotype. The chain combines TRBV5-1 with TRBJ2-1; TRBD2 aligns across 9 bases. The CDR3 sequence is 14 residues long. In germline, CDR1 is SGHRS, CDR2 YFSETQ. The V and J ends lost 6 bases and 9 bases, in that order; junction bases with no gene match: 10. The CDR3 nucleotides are TGCGCCAGCACCCCTAGCGGGATCGCGGGTGAGCAGTTCTTC. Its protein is CASTPSGIAGEQFF. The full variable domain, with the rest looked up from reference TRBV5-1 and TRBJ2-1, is KAGVTQTPRYLIKTRGQQVTLSCSPISGHRSVSWYQQTPGQGLQFLFEYFSETQRNKGNFPGRFSGRQFSNSRSEMNVSTLELGDSALYLCASTPSGIAGEQFFGPGTRLTVL.